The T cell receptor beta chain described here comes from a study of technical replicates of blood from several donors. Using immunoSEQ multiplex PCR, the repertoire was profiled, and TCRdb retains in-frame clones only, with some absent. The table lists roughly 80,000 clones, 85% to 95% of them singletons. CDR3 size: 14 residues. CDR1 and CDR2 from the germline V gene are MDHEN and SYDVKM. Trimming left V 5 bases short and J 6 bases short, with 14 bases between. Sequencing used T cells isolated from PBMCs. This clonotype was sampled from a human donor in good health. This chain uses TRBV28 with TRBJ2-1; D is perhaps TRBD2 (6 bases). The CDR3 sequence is CASSLTSSPNEQFF. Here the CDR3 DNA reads TGTGCCAGCAGTCTGACTAGTTCCCCCAATGAGCAGTTCTTC.